This T cell receptor (beta chain) was documented in a study of Ad26.COV2.S vaccination and SARS-CoV-2 variants. The overall study: Into the muscle, Ad26.COV2.S was dosed once or twice, 56 days apart.

Regarding this clone: Its antigen is undetermined.

Stated treatment: 19 received Ad26.COV2.S at low or high dose, single or two shots; several received placebo; per-sample allocation not given. Sampling was done on day 63 after the first vaccine or placebo injection. An adult aged 18-55 years in Boston served as the donor. SARS-CoV-2 spike from the Wuhan strain was encoded by the vaccine, an Ad26 vector. The study, taken as a whole, reports: It was found that vaccine and placebo recipients had similar non-spike TCR breadth.

TCRdb's copy holds only in-frame clones and misses some; the assay was immunoSEQ multiplex PCR. The sample contains about 370,000 clones, more than 85% of which appear only once. The CDR3 runs to 13 residues. The germline V and J ends were trimmed by 6 bases and 1 base, with 9 bases remaining between them. The clonotype originates from a person aged 18-60 years who received the Ad26.COV2.S COVID-19 vaccine or a placebo. The chain uses TRBV12-3 or TRBV12-4 and TRBJ1-1; D is unresolved. The sequencing here drew on peripheral blood, taken in a trial of Ad26.COV2.S vaccine versus placebo. The CDR3 is CASRWTENTEAFF. The CDR3 nucleotides are TGTGCCAGCAGGTGGACGGAGAACACTGAAGCTTTCTTT.